The sequence of this T cell receptor beta chain was determined in a study of shared clonotypes between healthy human individuals. Clones were read by immunoSEQ multiplex PCR, and TCRdb kept only the in-frame ones, dropping some. Among about 680,000 clones listed, about 92% were seen once. Germline CDR1 and CDR2: MGHRA and YSYEKL. The CDR3 loop spans 18 amino acids. V dropped 0 bases and J dropped 3 bases, with 20 bases sitting between them. The naive CD8 subset, CD45RO-negative cells positively selected for CCR7, excluded terminally differentiated effector memory CD45RA+ cells. The sequence was collected from a man in his thirties or forties in good health. This chain connects TRBV4-1 to TRBJ1-1; D is perhaps TRBD1 (6 bases). Sequenced input: naive CD8+ T cells sorted from blood. CDR3 nucleotide sequence: TGCGCCAGCAGCCAAGAGGGCCCCAGGGGTTATGGTTACACTGAAGCTTTCTTT. It translates to CASSQEGPRGYGYTEAFF.